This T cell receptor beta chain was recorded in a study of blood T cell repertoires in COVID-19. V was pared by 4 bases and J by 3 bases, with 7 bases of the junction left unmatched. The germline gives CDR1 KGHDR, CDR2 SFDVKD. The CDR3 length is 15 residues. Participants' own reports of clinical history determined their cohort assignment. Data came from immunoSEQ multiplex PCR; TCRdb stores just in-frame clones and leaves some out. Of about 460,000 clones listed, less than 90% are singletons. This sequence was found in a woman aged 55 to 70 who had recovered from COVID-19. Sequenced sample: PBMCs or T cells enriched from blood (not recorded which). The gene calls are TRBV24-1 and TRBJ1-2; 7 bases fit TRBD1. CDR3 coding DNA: TGTGCCACCAGTGACCCGGGACAGAGGGACTATGGCTACACCTTC. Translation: CATSDPGQRDYGYTF.